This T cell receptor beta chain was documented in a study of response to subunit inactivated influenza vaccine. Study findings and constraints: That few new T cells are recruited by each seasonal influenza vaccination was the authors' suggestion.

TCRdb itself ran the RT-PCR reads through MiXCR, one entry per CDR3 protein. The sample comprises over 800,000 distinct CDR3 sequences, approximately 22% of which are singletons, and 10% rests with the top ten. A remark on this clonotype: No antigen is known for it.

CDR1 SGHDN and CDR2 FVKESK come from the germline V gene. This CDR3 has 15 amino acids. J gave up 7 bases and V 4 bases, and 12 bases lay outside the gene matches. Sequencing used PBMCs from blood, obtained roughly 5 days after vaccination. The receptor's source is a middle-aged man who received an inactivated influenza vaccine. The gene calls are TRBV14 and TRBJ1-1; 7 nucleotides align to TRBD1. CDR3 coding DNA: TGTGCCAGCAGCCGTATGGGACAGAGACCTTATGAAGCTTTCTTT. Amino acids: CASSRMGQRPYEAFF.